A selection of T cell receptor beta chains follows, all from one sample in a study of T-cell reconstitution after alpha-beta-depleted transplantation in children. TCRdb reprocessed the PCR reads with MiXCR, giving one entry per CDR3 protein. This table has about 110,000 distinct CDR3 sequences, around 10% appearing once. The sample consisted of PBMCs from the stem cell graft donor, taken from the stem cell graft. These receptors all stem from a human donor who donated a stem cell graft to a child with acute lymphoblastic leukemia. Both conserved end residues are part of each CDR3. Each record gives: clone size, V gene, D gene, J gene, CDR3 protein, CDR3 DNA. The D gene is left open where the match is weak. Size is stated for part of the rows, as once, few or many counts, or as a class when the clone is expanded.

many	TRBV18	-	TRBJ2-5	CASSLDQTGETQYF	TGTGCCAGCTCTCTCGATCAAACCGGGGAGACCCAGTACTTC
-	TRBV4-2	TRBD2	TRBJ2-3	CASSQVLTSGIGGAADTQYF	TGTGCCAGCAGCCAAGTCCTGACTAGCGGGATAGGTGGAGCCGCAGATACGCAGTATTTT
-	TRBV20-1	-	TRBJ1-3	CSVAGVPSGNTIYF	TGCAGTGTCGCGGGAGTGCCCTCTGGAAACACCATATATTTC
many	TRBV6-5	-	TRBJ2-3	CASSFSGNTDTQYF	TGTGCCAGCAGTTTTAGCGGCAACACAGATACGCAGTATTTT
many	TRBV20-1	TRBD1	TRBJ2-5	CSARDRGPIETQYF	TGCAGTGCTAGGGACAGGGGCCCTATCGAGACCCAGTACTTC
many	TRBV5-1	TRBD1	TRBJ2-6	CASSNNYRGRSSGANVLTF	TGCGCCAGCAGCAATAATTACAGGGGGCGAAGCTCTGGGGCCAACGTCCTGACTTTC
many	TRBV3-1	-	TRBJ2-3	CASSQGPGGTDTQYF	TGCGCCAGCAGCCAAGGCCCCGGGGGCACAGATACGCAGTATTTT
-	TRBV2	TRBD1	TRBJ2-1	CASSDRVSYNEQFF	TGTGCCAGCAGCGACAGGGTTTCCTACAATGAGCAGTTCTTC
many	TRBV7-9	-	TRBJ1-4	CASSLTHGEKLFF	TGTGCCAGCAGCTTAACGCATGGGGAAAAACTGTTTTTT
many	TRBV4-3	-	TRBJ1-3	CASSQDRDRLSGNTIYF	TGCGCCAGCAGCCAAGATCGGGATCGTCTCTCTGGAAACACCATATATTTT
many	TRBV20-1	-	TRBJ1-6	CSARGPGEPLHF	TGCAGTGCTAGAGGTCCCGGGGAACCCCTCCACTTT
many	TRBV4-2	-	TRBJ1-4	CASSQDGRTTNEKLFF	TGTGCCAGCAGCCAAGACGGGAGAACAACTAATGAAAAACTGTTTTTT
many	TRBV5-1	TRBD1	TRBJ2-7	CASAQGSVDEQYF	TGCGCCAGCGCACAGGGGAGCGTGGACGAGCAGTACTTC
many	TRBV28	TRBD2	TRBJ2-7	CASSLTSGRAYEQYF	TGTGCCAGCAGTTTGACTAGCGGGAGGGCCTACGAGCAGTACTTC
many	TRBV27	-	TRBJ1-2	CASSYRGRNVLGGYTF	TGTGCCAGCAGTTACCGGGGACGGAACGTTTTGGGGGGCTACACCTTC
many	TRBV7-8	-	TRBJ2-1	CASSLDSALGGDEQFF	TGTGCCAGCAGCTTAGATTCGGCCCTAGGAGGGGATGAGCAGTTCTTC
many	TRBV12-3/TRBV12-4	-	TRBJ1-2	CASSFSTNTRNYGYTF	TGTGCCAGCAGTTTTTCCACTAACACCAGGAACTATGGCTACACCTTC
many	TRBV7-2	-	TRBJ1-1	CASSLLSEGTEAFF	TGTGCCAGCAGCTTACTCTCTGAAGGGACTGAAGCTTTCTTT
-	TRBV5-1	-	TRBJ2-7	CASRPSGTTYEQYF	TGCGCCAGCAGGCCGAGTGGCACTACCTACGAGCAGTACTTC
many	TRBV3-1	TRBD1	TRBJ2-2	CASSPTGGTGELFF	TGTGCCAGCAGCCCGACAGGGGGAACCGGGGAGCTGTTTTTT
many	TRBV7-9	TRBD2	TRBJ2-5	CASSLAASGGQETQYF	TGTGCCAGCAGCTTAGCGGCTAGCGGGGGACAAGAGACCCAGTACTTC
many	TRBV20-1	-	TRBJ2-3	CSARDVVRTPHRADTQYF	TGCAGTGCTAGAGATGTGGTGAGGACTCCACACCGGGCAGATACGCAGTATTTT
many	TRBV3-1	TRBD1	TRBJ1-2	CASSPGTGGHGYTF	TGTGCCAGCAGCCCCGGGACAGGGGGTCATGGCTACACCTTC
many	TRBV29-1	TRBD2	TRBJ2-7	CSVQLAARNEQYF	TGCAGCGTACAACTAGCGGCGCGGAACGAGCAGTACTTC
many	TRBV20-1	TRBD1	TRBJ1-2	CSARPRTGVTPRYTF	TGCAGTGCTAGACCCAGGACAGGGGTCACTCCTCGCTACACCTTC
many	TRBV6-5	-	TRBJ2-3	CASRVGVTDTQYF	TGTGCCAGCAGGGTGGGAGTTACAGATACGCAGTATTTT
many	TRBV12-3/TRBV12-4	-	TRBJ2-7	CASSLEYEQYF	TGTGCCAGCAGTTTGGAATACGAGCAGTACTTC
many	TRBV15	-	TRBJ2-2	CATSSRGSTGELFF	TGTGCCACCAGCAGTCGAGGGAGCACCGGGGAGCTGTTTTTT
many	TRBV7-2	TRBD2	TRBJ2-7	CASSLDSGGLLGEQYF	TGTGCCAGCAGCTTAGATAGCGGGGGCCTCCTCGGCGAGCAGTACTTC
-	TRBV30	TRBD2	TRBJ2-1	CAWGLAGGLRNEQFF	TGTGCCTGGGGACTAGCGGGAGGGCTTCGGAATGAGCAGTTCTTC
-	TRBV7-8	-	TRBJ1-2	CASSLPSSGQGSHSPYGYTF	TGTGCCAGCAGCTTACCAAGTTCCGGGCAGGGCTCACATTCTCCCTATGGCTACACCTTC
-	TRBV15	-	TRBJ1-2	CATSRGRAGYTF	TGTGCCACCAGCAGAGGTCGGGCGGGCTACACCTTC
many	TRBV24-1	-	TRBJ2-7	CAPRMSEQYF	TGTGCCCCGAGGATGAGCGAGCAGTACTTC
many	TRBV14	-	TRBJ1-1	CASTPAGTEAFF	TGTGCCAGCACCCCCGCCGGAACTGAAGCTTTCTTT
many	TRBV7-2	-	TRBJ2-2	CASSLVPPNTGELFF	TGTGCCAGCAGCTTAGTTCCCCCGAACACCGGGGAGCTGTTTTTT
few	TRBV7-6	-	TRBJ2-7	CASSDSGTLYEQYF	TGTGCCAGCAGCGATTCCGGGACACTTTACGAGCAGTACTTC
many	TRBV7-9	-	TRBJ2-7	CASSLDGTGRSYEQYF	TGTGCCAGCAGCTTAGACGGGACGGGGCGCAGCTACGAGCAGTACTTC
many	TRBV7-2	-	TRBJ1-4	CASSSQGLANEKLFF	TGTGCCAGCAGCTCCCAGGGTTTGGCTAATGAAAAACTGTTTTTT
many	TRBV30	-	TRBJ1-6	CAWIEDNNSPLHF	TGTGCCTGGATTGAAGATAATAATTCACCCCTCCACTTT
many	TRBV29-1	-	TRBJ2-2	CSVQGNTGELFF	TGCAGCGTTCAGGGGAACACCGGGGAGCTGTTTTTT
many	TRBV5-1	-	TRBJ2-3	CASSLVVDTQYF	TGCGCCAGCAGCTTGGTAGTGGATACGCAGTATTTT
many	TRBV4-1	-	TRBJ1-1	CASSQEGFEAFF	TGCGCCAGCAGCCAAGAGGGTTTTGAAGCTTTCTTT
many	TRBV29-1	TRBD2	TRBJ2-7	CSARVASGRYEQYF	TGCAGCGCCCGAGTGGCTAGCGGGAGATACGAGCAGTACTTC
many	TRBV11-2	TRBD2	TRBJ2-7	CASSPGLGGSGISEQYF	TGTGCCAGCAGCCCAGGCCTTGGCGGTAGCGGGATTTCCGAGCAGTACTTC
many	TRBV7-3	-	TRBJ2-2	CASSFGTTGELFF	TGTGCCAGCAGCTTCGGTACCACCGGGGAGCTGTTTTTT
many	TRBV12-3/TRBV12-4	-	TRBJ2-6	CASSWAGARVLTF	TGTGCCAGCAGTTGGGCCGGGGCCCGCGTCCTGACTTTC
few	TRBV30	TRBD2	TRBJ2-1	CAWSLAGGYNEQFF	TGTGCCTGGAGTCTAGCGGGAGGGTACAATGAGCAGTTCTTC
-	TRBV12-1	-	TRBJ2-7	CASSSGVHEQYF	TGTGCCAGCAGCTCCGGGGTCCACGAGCAGTACTTC
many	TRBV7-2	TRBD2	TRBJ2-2	CASSVPGGAGTGELFF	TGTGCCAGCAGCGTCCCGGGGGGGGCTGGGACCGGGGAGCTGTTTTTT
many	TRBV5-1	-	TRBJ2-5	CASSPGPRVETQYF	TGCGCCAGCAGCCCGGGACCACGGGTCGAGACCCAGTACTTC
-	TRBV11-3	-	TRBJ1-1	CASSSGGANTEAFF	TGTGCCAGCAGCTCGGGGGGGGCGAACACTGAAGCTTTCTTT
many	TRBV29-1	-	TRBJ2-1	CSVEDRGFEQFF	TGCAGCGTTGAAGACAGGGGTTTTGAGCAGTTCTTC
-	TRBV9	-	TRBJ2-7	CASSVGAGTSTYEQYF	TGTGCCAGCAGCGTAGGGGCCGGGACCTCGACCTACGAGCAGTACTTC
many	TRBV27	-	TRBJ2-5	CASSFTGSRETQYF	TGTGCCAGCAGTTTCACAGGATCCCGAGAGACCCAGTACTTC
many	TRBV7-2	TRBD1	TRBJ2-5	CASSQNRGQETQYF	TGTGCCAGCAGCCAAAACAGGGGGCAAGAGACCCAGTACTTC
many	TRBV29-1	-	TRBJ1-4	CSVARIHNEKLFF	TGCAGCGTTGCCAGAATTCATAATGAAAAACTGTTTTTT
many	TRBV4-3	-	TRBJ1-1	CASSQDFRGAGTEAFF	TGCGCCAGCAGCCAAGATTTTAGGGGCGCGGGTACTGAAGCTTTCTTT